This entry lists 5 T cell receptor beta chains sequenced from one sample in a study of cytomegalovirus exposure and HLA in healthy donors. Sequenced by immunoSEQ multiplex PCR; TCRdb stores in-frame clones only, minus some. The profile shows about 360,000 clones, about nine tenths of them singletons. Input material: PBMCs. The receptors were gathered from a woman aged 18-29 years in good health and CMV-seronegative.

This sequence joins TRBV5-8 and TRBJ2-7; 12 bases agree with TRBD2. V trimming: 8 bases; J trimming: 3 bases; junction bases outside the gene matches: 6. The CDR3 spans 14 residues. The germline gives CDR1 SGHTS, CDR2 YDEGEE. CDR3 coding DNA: TGTGCCAGAAGCCGGACTAGCGGGAACTACGAGCAGTACTTC. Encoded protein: CARSRTSGNYEQYF.

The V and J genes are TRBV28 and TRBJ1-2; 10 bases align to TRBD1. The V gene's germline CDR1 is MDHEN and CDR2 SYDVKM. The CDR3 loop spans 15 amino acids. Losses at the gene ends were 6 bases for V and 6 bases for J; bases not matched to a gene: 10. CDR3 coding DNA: TGTGCCAGCAGGTGGGGGGACAGGGGATTAGATGGCTACACCTTC. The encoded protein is CASRWGDRGLDGYTF.

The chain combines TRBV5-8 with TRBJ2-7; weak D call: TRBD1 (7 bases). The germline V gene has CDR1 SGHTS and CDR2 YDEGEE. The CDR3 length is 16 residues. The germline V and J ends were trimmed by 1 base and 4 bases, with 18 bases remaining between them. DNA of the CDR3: TGTGCCAGCAGCTTGTACGGGGCAGGGGGGACTTACGAGCAGTACTTC. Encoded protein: CASSLYGAGGTYEQYF.

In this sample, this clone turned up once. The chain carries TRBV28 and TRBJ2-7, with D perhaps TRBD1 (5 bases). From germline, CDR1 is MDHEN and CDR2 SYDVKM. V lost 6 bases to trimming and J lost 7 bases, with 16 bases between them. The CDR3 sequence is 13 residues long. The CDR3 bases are TGTGCCAGCAGCGGCCAGGGCTTTCGGGAGCAGTACTTC. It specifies CASSGQGFREQYF.

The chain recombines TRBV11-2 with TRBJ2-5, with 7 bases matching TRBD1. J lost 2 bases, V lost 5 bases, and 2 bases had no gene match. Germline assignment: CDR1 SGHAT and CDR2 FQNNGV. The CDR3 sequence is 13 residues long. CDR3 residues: CASSQQGQETQYF. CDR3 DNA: TGTGCCAGCAGCCAACAGGGGCAAGAGACCCAGTACTTC.